Included here is one TCR beta chain sequence, with context. Its target is not known. Focal radiation plus CTLA-4 blockade with ipilimumab was administered to patients who had chemo-refractory metastatic non-small-cell lung cancer. These data are taken from a study of radiotherapy plus CTLA-4 blockade in lung cancer. The CDR3 totals 17 residues. Germline V lookup: CDR1 SGDLS, CDR2 YYNGEE. V shed 1 base and J 9 bases; nucleotides not matched to a gene: 10. Whole-study results and caveats: Radiotherapy plus ipilimumab was followed by expansion in blood of tumor-derived TCR clones.

TCRdb's copy holds only in-frame clones and misses some; the assay was immunoSEQ multiplex PCR. Among tens of thousands of clones listed, approximately 84% were seen once. The V and J genes are TRBV9 and TRBJ2-1; 13 nucleotides line up with TRBD2. The source material was peripheral blood, sampled from a patient treated with radiotherapy plus ipilimumab. This sequence originates from a human donor with non-small cell lung cancer whose response to radiotherapy plus ipilimumab could not be evaluated. The CDR3 nucleotides are TGTGCCAGCAGCGTATATCCGGGACTAGCGGGACTCGGTGAGCAGTTCTTC. Protein product: CASSVYPGLAGLGEQFF.